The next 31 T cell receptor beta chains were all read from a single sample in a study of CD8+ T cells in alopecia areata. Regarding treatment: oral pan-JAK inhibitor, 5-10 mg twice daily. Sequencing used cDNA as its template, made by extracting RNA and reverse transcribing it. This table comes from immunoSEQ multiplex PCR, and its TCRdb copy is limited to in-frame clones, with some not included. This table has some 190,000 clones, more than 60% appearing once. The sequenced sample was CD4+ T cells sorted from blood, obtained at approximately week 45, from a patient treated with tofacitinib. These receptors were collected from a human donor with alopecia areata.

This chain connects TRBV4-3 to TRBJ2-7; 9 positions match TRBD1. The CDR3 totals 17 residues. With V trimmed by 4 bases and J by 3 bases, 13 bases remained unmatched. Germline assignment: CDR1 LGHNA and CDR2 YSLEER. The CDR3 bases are TGCGCCAGCAGCCCGGACAGGGGATCAAGAGTTTTCTACGAGCAGTACTTC. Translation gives CASSPDRGSRVFYEQYF.

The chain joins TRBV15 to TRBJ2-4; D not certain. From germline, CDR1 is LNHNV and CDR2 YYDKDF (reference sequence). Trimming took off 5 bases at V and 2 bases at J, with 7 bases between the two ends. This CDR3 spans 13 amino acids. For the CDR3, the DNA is TGTGCCACCAGCTTGGACCCCAAAAACATTCAGTACTTC. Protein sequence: CATSLDPKNIQYF.

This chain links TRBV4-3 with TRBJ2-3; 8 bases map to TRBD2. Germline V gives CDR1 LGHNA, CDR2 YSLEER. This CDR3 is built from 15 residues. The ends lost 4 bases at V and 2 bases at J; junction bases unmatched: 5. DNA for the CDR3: TGCGCCAGCAGCCTAGGACTAGCAGACACAGATACGCAGTATTTT. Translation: CASSLGLADTDTQYF.

CDR3 sequence reads: CASRYQRTSGKNEQFF. The CDR3 region has the DNA TGTGCCAGCAGGTACCAGAGGACTAGCGGTAAGAATGAGCAGTTCTTC. V is TRBV13 and J is TRBJ2-1; the match to TRBD2 covers 10 bases. Germline values: CDR1 PRHDT, CDR2 FYEKMQ (reference sequence). V lost 6 bases, J lost 7 bases, and 12 bases stayed unmatched. The CDR3 loop spans 16 amino acids.

CDR3 region: CAWSDRRGTEAFF. CDR3 nucleotide sequence: TGTGCCTGGAGTGATAGGAGGGGCACTGAAGCTTTCTTT. The rearrangement links TRBV30 to TRBJ1-1, with a weak D call TRBD1 (5 bases). V was pared by 1 base and J by 4 bases, with 10 bases between. The CDR3 length is 13 residues. Germline-derived CDR1 and CDR2 are GTSNPN and SVGIG (reference sequence).

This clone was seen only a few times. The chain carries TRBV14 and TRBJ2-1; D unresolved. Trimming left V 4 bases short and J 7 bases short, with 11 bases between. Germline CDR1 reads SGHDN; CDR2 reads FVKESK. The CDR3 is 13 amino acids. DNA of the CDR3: TGTGCCAGCAGCCGGAAAACTCCGAATGAGCAGTTCTTC. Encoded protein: CASSRKTPNEQFF.

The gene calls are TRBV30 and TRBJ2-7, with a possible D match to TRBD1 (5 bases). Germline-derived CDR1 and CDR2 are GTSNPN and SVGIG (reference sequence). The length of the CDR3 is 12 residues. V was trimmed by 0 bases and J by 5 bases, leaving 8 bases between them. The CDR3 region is CAWSVQGNEQYF. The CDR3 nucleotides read TGTGCCTGGAGTGTGCAGGGTAACGAGCAGTACTTC. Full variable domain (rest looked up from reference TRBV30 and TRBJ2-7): SQTIHQWPATLVQPVGSPLSLECTVEGTSNPNLYWYRQAAGRGLQLLFYSVGIGQISSEVPQNLSASRPQDRQFILSSKKLLLSDSGFYLCAWSVQGNEQYFGPGTRLTVT.

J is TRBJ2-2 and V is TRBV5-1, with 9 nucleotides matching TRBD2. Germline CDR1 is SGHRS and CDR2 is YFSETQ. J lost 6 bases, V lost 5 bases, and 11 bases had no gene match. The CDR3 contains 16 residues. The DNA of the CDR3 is TGCGCCAGCAGTCCGCCCGGGACTAGCATCGCCGGGGAGCTGTTTTTT. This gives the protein CASSPPGTSIAGELFF.

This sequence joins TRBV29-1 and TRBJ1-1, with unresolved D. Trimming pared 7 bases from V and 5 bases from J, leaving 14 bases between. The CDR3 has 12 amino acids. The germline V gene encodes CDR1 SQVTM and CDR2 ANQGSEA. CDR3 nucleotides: TGCAGCGCTAGCCCAGGAGAGACTGAAGCTTTCTTT. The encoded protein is CSASPGETEAFF.

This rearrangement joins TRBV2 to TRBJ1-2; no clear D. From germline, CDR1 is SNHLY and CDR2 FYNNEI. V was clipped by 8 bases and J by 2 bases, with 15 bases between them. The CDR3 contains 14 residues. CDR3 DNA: TGTGCCAGCGGCGGGTTCGGAGGGAACTATGGCTACACCTTC. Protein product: CASGGFGGNYGYTF.

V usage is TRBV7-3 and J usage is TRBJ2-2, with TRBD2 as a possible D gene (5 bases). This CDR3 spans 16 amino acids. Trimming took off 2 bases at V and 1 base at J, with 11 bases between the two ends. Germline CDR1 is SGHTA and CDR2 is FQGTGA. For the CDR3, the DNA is TGTGCCAGCAGCTTAGGCGGCGGAGGGAACACCGGGGAGCTGTTTTTT. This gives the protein CASSLGGGGNTGELFF.

The CDR3 here is CASSRTRQGASEAFF. The DNA for the CDR3 is TGTGCCAGCTCACGGACGAGACAGGGGGCATCTGAAGCTTTCTTT. The chain is built from TRBV18 and TRBJ1-1; TRBD1 matches 10 bases. CDR3 length: 15 amino acids. Germline assignment: CDR1 KGHSH and CDR2 LQKENI. The V and J ends lost 4 bases and 6 bases, in that order; junction bases with no gene match: 8. The full variable domain, its missing parts supplied by reference TRBV18 and TRBJ1-1, is NAGVMQNPRHLVRRRGQEARLRCSPMKGHSHVYWYRQLPEEGLKFMVYLQKENIIDESGMPKERFSAEFPKEGPSILRIQQVVRGDSAAYFCASSRTRQGASEAFFGQGTRLTVV.

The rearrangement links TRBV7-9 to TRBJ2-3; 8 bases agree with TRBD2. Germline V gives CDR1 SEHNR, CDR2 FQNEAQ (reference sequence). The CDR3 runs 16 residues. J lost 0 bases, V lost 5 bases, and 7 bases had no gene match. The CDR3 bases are TGTGCCAGCAGCCGAGCTGAGCGGGGGAGCACAGATACGCAGTATTTT. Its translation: CASSRAERGSTDTQYF.

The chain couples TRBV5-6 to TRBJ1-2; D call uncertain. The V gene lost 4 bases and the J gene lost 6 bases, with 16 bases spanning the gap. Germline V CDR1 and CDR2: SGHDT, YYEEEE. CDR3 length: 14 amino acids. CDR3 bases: TGTGCCAGCAGCCTCGGACGGAGGTCGGATGGCTACACCTTC. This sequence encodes CASSLGRRSDGYTF. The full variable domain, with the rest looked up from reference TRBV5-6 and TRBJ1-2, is DAGVTQSPTHLIKTRGQQVTLRCSPKSGHDTVSWYQQALGQGPQFIFQYYEEEERQRGNFPDRFSGHQFPNYSSELNVNALLLGDSALYLCASSLGRRSDGYTFGSGTRLTVV.

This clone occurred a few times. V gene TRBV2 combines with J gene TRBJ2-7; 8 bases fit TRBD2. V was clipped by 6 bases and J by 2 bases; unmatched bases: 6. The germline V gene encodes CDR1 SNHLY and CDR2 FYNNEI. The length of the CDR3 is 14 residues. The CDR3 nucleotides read TGTGCCAGCAGGGCTCGGGAGGGGGCCTACGAGCAGTACTTC. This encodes CASRAREGAYEQYF.

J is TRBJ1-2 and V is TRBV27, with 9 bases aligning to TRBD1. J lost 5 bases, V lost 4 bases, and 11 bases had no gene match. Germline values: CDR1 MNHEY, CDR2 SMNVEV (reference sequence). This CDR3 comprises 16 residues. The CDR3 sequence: CASSSKKGQGWYGYTF. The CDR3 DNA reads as TGTGCCAGCAGTTCAAAAAAGGGACAGGGATGGTATGGCTACACCTTC.

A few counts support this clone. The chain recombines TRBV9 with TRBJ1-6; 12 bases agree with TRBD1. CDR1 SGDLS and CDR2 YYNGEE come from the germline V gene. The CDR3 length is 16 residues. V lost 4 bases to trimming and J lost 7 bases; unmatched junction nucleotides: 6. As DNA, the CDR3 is TGTGCCAGCAGCCTCGAAGGGACAGGGGGCAATTCACCCCTCCACTTT. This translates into CASSLEGTGGNSPLHF.

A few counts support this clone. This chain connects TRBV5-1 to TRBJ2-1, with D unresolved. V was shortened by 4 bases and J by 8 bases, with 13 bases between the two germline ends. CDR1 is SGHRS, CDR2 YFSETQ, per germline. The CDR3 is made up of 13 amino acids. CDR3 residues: CASSRAEVDEQFF. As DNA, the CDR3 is TGCGCCAGCAGCAGAGCAGAGGTGGATGAGCAGTTCTTC.

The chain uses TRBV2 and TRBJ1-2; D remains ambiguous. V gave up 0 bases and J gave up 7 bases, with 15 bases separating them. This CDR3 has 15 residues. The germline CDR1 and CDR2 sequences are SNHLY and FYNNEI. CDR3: CASSEASAYLVGYTF. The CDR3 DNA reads TGTGCCAGCAGTGAAGCGTCTGCTTACCTGGTTGGCTACACCTTC.

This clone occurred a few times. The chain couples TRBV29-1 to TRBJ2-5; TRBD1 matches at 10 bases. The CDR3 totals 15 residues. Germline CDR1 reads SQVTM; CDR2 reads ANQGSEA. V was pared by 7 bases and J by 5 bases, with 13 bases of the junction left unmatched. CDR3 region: CSARTGGGPGETQYF. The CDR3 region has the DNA TGCAGCGCCAGGACAGGGGGAGGTCCCGGTGAGACCCAGTACTTC.

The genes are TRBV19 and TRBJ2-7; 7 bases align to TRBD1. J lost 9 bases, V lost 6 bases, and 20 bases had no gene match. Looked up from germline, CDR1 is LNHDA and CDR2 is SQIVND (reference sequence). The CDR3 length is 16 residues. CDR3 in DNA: TGTGCCAGTAGCCAACACGAAGGGGGCCCGACTTGGGTGCAGTACTTC. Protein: CASSQHEGGPTWVQYF.

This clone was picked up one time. DNA for the CDR3: TGTGCCTGGAGCCGACAGGGAGGGAACACTGAAGCTTTCTTT. It yields the protein CAWSRQGGNTEAFF. The chain combines TRBV30 with TRBJ1-1; 7 nucleotides align to TRBD1. The CDR3 runs 14 residues. J was trimmed by 1 base and V by 3 bases; bases with no gene match: 5. Germline lookup yields CDR1 GTSNPN and CDR2 SVGIG (reference sequence).

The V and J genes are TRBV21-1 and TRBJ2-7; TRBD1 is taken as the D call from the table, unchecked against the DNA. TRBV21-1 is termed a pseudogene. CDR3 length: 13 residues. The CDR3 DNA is TGTGCCAGCAGCAGATCGGACAGGGATGAGCAGTACTTC. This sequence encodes CASSRSDRDEQYF.

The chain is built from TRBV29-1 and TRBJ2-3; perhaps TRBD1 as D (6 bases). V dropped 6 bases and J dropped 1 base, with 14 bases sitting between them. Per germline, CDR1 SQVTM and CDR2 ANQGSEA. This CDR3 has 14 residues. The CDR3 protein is CSVSQGSGTDTQYF. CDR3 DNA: TGCAGCGTGTCTCAGGGGTCTGGCACAGATACGCAGTATTTT.

CDR3: CASSPRAGTTQPQHF. The CDR3, as DNA: TGTGCCAGCAGCCCTCGCGCAGGGACGACTCAGCCCCAGCATTTT. V gene TRBV7-2 combines with J gene TRBJ1-5, with D possibly being TRBD1 (5 bases). The CDR3 runs to 15 residues. The V end was cut by 5 bases, the J end by 6 bases, with 17 bases between. The germline V gene has CDR1 SGHTA and CDR2 FQGNSA. Variable domain in full (rest from reference TRBV7-2 and TRBJ1-5): GAGVSQSPSNKVTEKGKDVELRCDPISGHTALYWYRQSLGQGLEFLIYFQGNSAPDKSGLPSDRFSAERTGGSVSTLTIQRTQQEDSAVYLCASSPRAGTTQPQHFGDGTRLSIL.

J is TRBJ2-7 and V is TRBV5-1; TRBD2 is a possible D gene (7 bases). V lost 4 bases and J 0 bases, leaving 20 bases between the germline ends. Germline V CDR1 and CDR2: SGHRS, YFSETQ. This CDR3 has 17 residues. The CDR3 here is CASSPGALAADSYEQYF. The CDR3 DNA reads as TGCGCCAGCAGCCCGGGGGCCCTAGCGGCCGACTCCTACGAGCAGTACTTC.

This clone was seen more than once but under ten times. CDR3 bases: TGTGCCAGCAGCCAACATACATTGGGACAGGGCCACTATGGCTACACCTTC. Translation gives CASSQHTLGQGHYGYTF. This chain uses TRBV27 with TRBJ1-2, with 9 bases aligning to TRBD1. J was trimmed by 3 bases and V by 6 bases; bases with no gene match: 14. This CDR3 spans 17 amino acids. CDR1 MNHEY and CDR2 SMNVEV come from the germline V gene (reference sequence).

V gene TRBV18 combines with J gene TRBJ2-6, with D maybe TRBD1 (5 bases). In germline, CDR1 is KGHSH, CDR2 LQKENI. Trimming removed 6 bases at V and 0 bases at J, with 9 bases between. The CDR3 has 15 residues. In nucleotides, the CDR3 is TGTGCCAGCTCGCGACAGCACTCTGGGGCCAACGTCCTGACTTTC. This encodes CASSRQHSGANVLTF.

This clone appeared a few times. CDR3 nucleotide sequence: TGTGCCAGCAGTTCGGATCAGGGGGCTTTCGCTGAAGCTTTCTTT. This codes for CASSSDQGAFAEAFF. The chain joins TRBV6-5 to TRBJ1-1; 8 nucleotides align to TRBD1. The V gene end was trimmed by 4 bases and the J gene end by 6 bases; junction bases not matched to a gene: 10. Germline V gene data show CDR1 as MNHEY and CDR2 as SVGAGI. CDR3 length: 15 residues.

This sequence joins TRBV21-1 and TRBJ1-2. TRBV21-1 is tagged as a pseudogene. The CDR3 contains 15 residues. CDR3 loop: CASSKARAANYGYTF. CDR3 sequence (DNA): TGTGCCAGCAGCAAAGCCCGGGCTGCTAACTATGGCTACACCTTC.

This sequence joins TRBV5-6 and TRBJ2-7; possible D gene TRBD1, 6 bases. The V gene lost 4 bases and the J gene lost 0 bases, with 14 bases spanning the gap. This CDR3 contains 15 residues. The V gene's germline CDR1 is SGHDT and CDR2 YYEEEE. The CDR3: CASSGTGSSSYEQYF. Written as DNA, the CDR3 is TGTGCCAGCAGCGGAACAGGGAGCAGCTCCTACGAGCAGTACTTC.